What follows are 30 T cell receptor beta chains derived from one specimen sequenced in a study of regulatory T cells in long-lasting Graves disease. For TCR beta, libraries came from iRepertoire HTBI primers and Arm-PCR of CDR3 regions. TCRdb re-called the multiplex PCR reads through MiXCR, storing one row per CDR3 protein. The sample lists some 350,000 distinct CDR3 sequences; around 16% were seen once. The time point is: newly diagnosed GD, antithyroid drugs for less than 3 months. Generation of the TCR library employed RNA extracted from PBMCs. This sample also belongs to another study, concerning T cells in Graves' hyperthyroidism and ophthalmopathy.

The input for sequencing was peripheral blood mononuclear cells (PBMCs), taken at new diagnosis, from a patient treated with antithyroid drugs. These receptors all stem from a woman aged 18-30 years with Graves disease.

This clonotype occurred many times. This chain connects TRBV7-9 to TRBJ2-7; 8 bases agree with TRBD1. The CDR3 is 13 residues long. Germline values: CDR1 SEHNR, CDR2 FQNEAQ (reference sequence). Trimming at V came to 5 bases and at J to 3 bases, leaving 3 bases not matched to a gene. CDR3 bases: TGTGCCAGCAGCGGGGACAGGATCTACGAGCAGTACTTC. It specifies CASSGDRIYEQYF. The variable domain in full, completed from reference TRBV7-9 and TRBJ2-7, reads DTGVSQNPRHKITKRGQNVTFRCDPISEHNRLYWYRQTLGQGPEFLTYFQNEAQLEKSRLLSDRFSAERPKGSFSTLEIQRTEQGDSAMYLCASSGDRIYEQYFGPGTRLTVT.

This clonotype was observed a handful of times. The V call is TRBV18, the J call TRBJ2-1; TRBD1 aligns across 9 bases. V dropped 4 bases and J dropped 2; count of bases not matched to a gene: 6. CDR3 length equals 16 residues. Germline V gene lookup returns CDR1 KGHSH and CDR2 LQKENI. This chain's CDR3 is CASSLGTGSPYNEQFF. The CDR3 coding sequence is TGTGCCAGCTCACTAGGGACAGGGTCCCCCTACAATGAGCAGTTCTTC.

In its sample, this clonotype was seen many times. The V call is TRBV11-2, the J call TRBJ2-1; TRBD2 matches 8 bases. The ends lost 5 bases at V and 4 bases at J; junction bases unmatched: 1. The CDR3 contains 13 residues. The V gene's germline CDR1 is SGHAT and CDR2 FQNNGV. The CDR3 here is CASSQREYNEQFF. CDR3 nucleotides: TGTGCCAGCAGCCAGCGGGAGTACAATGAGCAGTTCTTC.

This clonotype has ten or more counts. This rearrangement joins TRBV28 to TRBJ2-4; D not resolved. Germline V gene data show CDR1 as MDHEN and CDR2 as SYDVKM. The CDR3 totals 13 residues. The V end was cut by 3 bases, the J end by 3 bases, with 6 bases between. CDR3 DNA sequence: TGTGCCAGCAGTTTCGATAACAAAAACATTCAGTACTTC. This codes for CASSFDNKNIQYF. Full variable domain (outside the CDR3, taken from reference TRBV28 and TRBJ2-4): DVKVTQSSRYLVKRTGEKVFLECVQDMDHENMFWYRQDPGLGLRLIYFSYDVKMKEKGDIPEGYSVSREKKERFSLILESASTNQTSMYLCASSFDNKNIQYFGAGTRLSVL.

This clonotype was seen repeatedly, ten times or more. This chain links TRBV10-3 with TRBJ1-1; TRBD1 matches at 9 bases. CDR1 and CDR2 from the germline V gene are ENHRY and SYGVKD. This CDR3 spans 13 amino acids. J gave up 7 bases and V 5 bases, and 5 bases lay outside the gene matches. In DNA, the CDR3 is TGTGCCATCAGTCCCGGGACAGGGAGTGAAGCTTTCTTT. This gives the protein CAISPGTGSEAFF.

This clonotype appeared many times. J is TRBJ1-5 and V is TRBV6-1; the match to TRBD1 covers 8 bases. J gave up 2 bases and V 6 bases, and 6 bases lay outside the gene matches. Germline V gene lookup returns CDR1 MNHNS and CDR2 SASEGT. The CDR3 loop spans 15 amino acids. This CDR3 is CASRTTGAGNQPQHF. DNA for the CDR3: TGTGCCAGCAGGACGACAGGGGCTGGCAATCAGCCCCAGCATTTT.

The chain links TRBV6-1 to TRBJ2-7; tentative D call: TRBD2 (5 bases). Germline values: CDR1 MNHNS, CDR2 SASEGT. The CDR3 spans 14 residues. V was clipped by 3 bases and J by 8 bases, with 17 bases between them. CDR3 region: CASSDSRTWVKQYF. The CDR3 DNA is TGTGCCAGCAGTGATTCGCGGACTTGGGTGAAGCAGTACTTC.

In the case of this clonotype: A much larger clone differs from this one at a single base, so this may be a read error. The rearrangement joins TRBV6-5 to TRBJ2-7, with 9 nucleotides matching TRBD1. CDR1 is MNHEY, CDR2 SVGAGI, per germline. CDR3 length: 19 amino acids. CDR3 sequence: CASGYKFTTGTGKAYEQYF. CDR3 DNA sequence: TGTGCCAGCGGTTACAAATTTACCACCGGGACAGGGAAAGCCTACGAGCAGTACTTC.

This clonotype showed up many times. The J gene is TRBJ2-2, the V gene TRBV20-1; D is ambiguous. Trimming shortened V by 1 base and J by 3 bases, and 6 bases separated the two germline ends. Looked up from germline, CDR1 is DFQATT and CDR2 is SNEGSKA (reference sequence). The CDR3 has 13 amino acids. CDR3 region: CSARGGDTGELFF. The DNA of the CDR3 is TGCAGTGCTAGAGGTGGGGACACCGGGGAGCTGTTTTTT.

Here the CDR3 reads CASSQVQGRGGTGELFF. CDR3 DNA: TGCGCCAGCAGCCAAGTTCAGGGACGCGGCGGCACCGGGGAGCTGTTTTTT. This chain connects TRBV4-1 to TRBJ2-2, with D perhaps TRBD1 or TRBD2 (5 bases each). Germline CDR1 reads MGHRA; CDR2 reads YSYEKL. V shed 1 base and J shed 4 bases, with 16 bases lying between them. The CDR3 length is 17 residues.

On this clonotype itself: Here the CDR3 omits its conserved ending phenylalanine or tryptophan, so a read error is the likely source. This chain connects TRBV19 to TRBJ2-6; 9 bases are a match to TRBD1. V shed 4 bases and J 2 bases; nucleotides not matched to a gene: 3. The CDR3 totals 16 residues. CDR1 and CDR2 from the germline V gene are LNHDA and SQIVND (reference sequence). The CDR3 nucleotides read TGTGCCAGTAGTAGCCGGGACAGGGCTGGGGCCAACGTCCTGACTCTC. Amino acid sequence: CASSSRDRAGANVLTL.

J is TRBJ2-5 and V is TRBV2, with D maybe TRBD2 (6 bases). Germline CDR1 is SNHLY and CDR2 is FYNNEI. The CDR3 has 18 amino acids. The germline V and J ends were trimmed by 3 bases and 2 bases, with 22 bases remaining between them. The CDR3: CASSEAPSEAAGQETQYF. CDR3 sequence (DNA): TGTGCCAGCAGTGAGGCCCCCTCGGAGGCGGCGGGGCAAGAGACCCAGTACTTC.

This chain links TRBV6-1 with TRBJ2-3; perhaps TRBD2 as D (5 bases). The germline V gene encodes CDR1 MNHNS and CDR2 SASEGT. This CDR3 has 13 amino acids. Trimming shortened V by 6 bases and J by 6 bases, and 13 bases separated the two germline ends. CDR3 sequence: CASRPSSYDTQYF. As DNA, the CDR3 is TGTGCCAGCAGGCCTAGCTCTTACGATACGCAGTATTTT.

This clonotype has more than one count but fewer than ten. Given a much more abundant clone one base away, this may be a read error. V is TRBV2 and J is TRBJ2-2; D gene ambiguous. CDR1 and CDR2 from the germline V gene are SNHLY and FYNNEI. This CDR3 is 11 amino acids long. V was cut by 7 bases and J by 7 bases, with 7 bases left in between. Written as DNA, the CDR3 is TGTGCCAGCACCTTGGGCGGGGAGCTGTTTTTT. Protein sequence: CASTLGGELFF.

This clonotype was counted ten times or more. A single base separates this from a much larger clone, so it may be a read error. The chain carries TRBV5-1 and TRBJ1-1; no definite D call. The length of the CDR3 is 12 residues. The germline CDR1 and CDR2 sequences are SGHRS and YFSETQ. In nucleotides, the CDR3 is TGTGCCAGCAGCTTTGGGAACACTGAAGCTTTCTTT. Translation: CASSFGNTEAFF.

This clonotype was seen many times. The chain carries TRBV11-2 and TRBJ2-7; 12 positions agree with TRBD1. In germline, CDR1 is SGHAT, CDR2 FQNNGV. The V segment lost 3 bases and the J segment 4 bases; nucleotides outside the gene matches: 4. The CDR3 is 15 residues long. CDR3 DNA sequence: TGTGCCAGCAGCTTGGGGACAGGGGGCTTTTACGAGCAGTACTTC. It translates to CASSLGTGGFYEQYF.

This clonotype occurred a few times. The DNA of the CDR3 is TGCGCCAGCAGCCATCCTGGACAGGTGTTGAGAAGGGGGCAGTTCTTC. As protein: CASSHPGQVLRRGQFF. The chain has TRBV4-1 and TRBJ2-1, with 7 bases aligning to TRBD1. The V gene's germline CDR1 is MGHRA and CDR2 YSYEKL. With 3 bases clipped from V and 12 bases from J, the junction kept 17 bases outside the gene matches. The CDR3 is 16 residues long.

Regarding this clonotype: This may be a read error, as it is one base from a much larger clone. No conserved phenylalanine or tryptophan ends this CDR3, so it is likely a read error. The rearrangement joins TRBV20-1 to TRBJ1-1, with 7 bases that match TRBD1. V lost 5 bases, J lost 0 bases, and 0 bases stayed unmatched. CDR3 length: 12 amino acids. Germline V gene sequence: CDR1 DFQATT, CDR2 SNEGSKA (reference sequence). The CDR3 loop is CSAGQVNTEAFL. DNA for the CDR3: TGCAGTGCTGGACAGGTGAACACTGAAGCTTTCTTG.

This clonotype occurred many times. The chain uses TRBV7-9 and TRBJ2-1; 8 nucleotides line up with TRBD1. Germline CDR1 reads SEHNR; CDR2 reads FQNEAQ (reference sequence). After removal of 5 bases from V and 5 bases from J, the junction contained 8 bases not matched to a gene. The CDR3 runs to 15 residues. The CDR3 DNA is TGTGCCAGCAGCCACCCGGGACAGGCAAACAATGAGCAGTTCTTC. It is translated as CASSHPGQANNEQFF.

This clonotype was seen many times. The DNA for the CDR3 is TGCAGTGCTAGAGATTCCATAAAAGGGAAACTCACTGAAGCTTTCTTT. Amino acids: CSARDSIKGKLTEAFF. This sequence joins TRBV20-1 and TRBJ1-1; D remains unclear. The CDR3 extends over 16 amino acids. With 0 bases removed from V and 4 bases from J, the gap between germline ends came to 18 bases. Germline V gene lookup returns CDR1 DFQATT and CDR2 SNEGSKA (reference sequence).

This clonotype was counted ten times or more. The chain joins TRBV2 to TRBJ2-7, with 8 bases aligning to TRBD2. V lost 4 bases and J lost 6; bases outside the gene matches: 26. CDR3 length: 20 amino acids. CDR1 SNHLY and CDR2 FYNNEI come from the germline V gene. CDR3 sequence reads: CASSGLPPGTRSLRSSEQYF. CDR3 DNA sequence: TGTGCCAGCAGTGGCCTTCCGCCCGGGACTAGGAGCCTTCGTTCGTCCGAGCAGTACTTC.

This clonotype was seen a handful of times. The chain joins TRBV28 to TRBJ2-7, with 10 bases aligning to TRBD1. After removal of 10 bases from V and 5 bases from J, the junction contained 11 bases not matched to a gene. From germline, CDR1 is MDHEN and CDR2 SYDVKM. The CDR3 contains 14 residues. The CDR3 DNA sequence: TGTGCCACCCAGCCTGGGACAGGGGTCCACGAGCAGTACTTC. Translated: CATQPGTGVHEQYF.

The chain links TRBV6-1 to TRBJ1-1, with 9 bases aligning to TRBD1. V dropped 5 bases and J dropped 1; count of bases not matched to a gene: 8. The CDR3 totals 16 residues. The V gene's germline CDR1 is MNHNS and CDR2 SASEGT. CDR3 in amino acids: CASSRPGTGSNTEAFF. In DNA form, the CDR3 reads TGTGCCAGCAGTCGTCCCGGGACAGGGTCGAACACTGAAGCTTTCTTT.

The chain combines TRBV25-1 with TRBJ2-6; D unresolved. Germline loops: CDR1 MGHDK, CDR2 SYGVNS. Trimming removed 5 bases from V and 2 bases from J, with 10 bases in between. This CDR3 is 15 amino acids long. The CDR3 loop is CASSPTLTGANVLTF. The CDR3 DNA follows: TGTGCCAGCAGTCCCACCCTCACTGGGGCCAACGTCCTGACTTTC.

This clonotype was detected ten times or more. This chain connects TRBV15 to TRBJ2-7; 8 positions match TRBD1. Germline V CDR1 and CDR2: LNHNV, YYDKDF (reference sequence). This CDR3 contains 14 residues. Trimming removed 4 bases from V and 5 bases from J; junction bases left unmatched: 7. The CDR3 DNA sequence: TGTGCCACCAGCATCGACAGGGGTTCCCACGAGCAGTACTTC. Translating it yields CATSIDRGSHEQYF.

The chain joins TRBV14 to TRBJ2-5; D is unclear. The length of the CDR3 is 14 residues. V was pared by 4 bases and J by 1 base, with 10 bases between. The germline CDR1 and CDR2 sequences are SGHDN and FVKESK. The CDR3 here is CASSPRQTQETQYF. The DNA of the CDR3 is TGTGCCAGCAGCCCGCGACAAACCCAAGAGACCCAGTACTTC. The variable domain in full, with the rest retrieved from reference TRBV14 and TRBJ2-5, is EAGVTQFPSHSVIEKGQTVTLRCDPISGHDNLYWYRRVMGKEIKFLLHFVKESKQDESGMPNNRFLAERTGGTYSTLKVQPAELEDSGVYFCASSPRQTQETQYFGPGTRLLVL.

In its sample, this clonotype was seen many times. This sequence joins TRBV3-1 and TRBJ2-1; D gene uncertain. This CDR3 is 11 amino acids long. CDR1 LGHDT and CDR2 YNNKEL come from the germline V gene (reference sequence). The germline V and J ends were trimmed by 5 bases and 9 bases, with 8 bases remaining between them. The CDR3 nucleotides read TGTGCCAGCAGCAGGGTGGGTGAGCAGTTCTTC. It translates to CASSRVGEQFF.

The sample holds many counts of this clonotype. This chain links TRBV3-1 with TRBJ1-1; D might be TRBD1 (6 bases). Per the germline V gene, CDR1 is LGHDT and CDR2 is YNNKEL (reference sequence). V dropped 2 bases and J dropped 3 bases, with 13 bases sitting between them. The CDR3 extends over 15 amino acids. The CDR3 here is CASSQNTGRHTEAFF. The DNA of the CDR3 is TGTGCCAGCAGCCAAAATACAGGGCGACACACTGAAGCTTTCTTT.

This clonotype is a singleton in its sample. This chain uses TRBV19 with TRBJ2-5; D is possibly TRBD2 (7 bases). The CDR3 sequence is 16 residues long. Germline-derived CDR1 and CDR2 are LNHDA and SQIVND (reference sequence). The V gene lost 0 bases and the J gene lost 1 base, with 12 bases spanning the gap. CDR3 nucleotide sequence: TGTGCCAGTAGTATAGAGGGGGGGGGGCCCCAAGAGACCCAGTACTTC. This translates into CASSIEGGGPQETQYF.

This clonotype occurred a few times. The chain uses TRBV6-1 and TRBJ2-7; D tentatively reads TRBD1 or TRBD2 (5 bases each). Per germline, CDR1 MNHNS and CDR2 SASEGT. The CDR3 consists of 13 residues. V lost 6 bases and J 7 bases, leaving 16 bases between the germline ends. The chain's CDR3 is CASSKAGAQEQYF. The CDR3, as DNA: TGTGCCAGCAGCAAAGCCGGGGCGCAGGAGCAGTACTTC.